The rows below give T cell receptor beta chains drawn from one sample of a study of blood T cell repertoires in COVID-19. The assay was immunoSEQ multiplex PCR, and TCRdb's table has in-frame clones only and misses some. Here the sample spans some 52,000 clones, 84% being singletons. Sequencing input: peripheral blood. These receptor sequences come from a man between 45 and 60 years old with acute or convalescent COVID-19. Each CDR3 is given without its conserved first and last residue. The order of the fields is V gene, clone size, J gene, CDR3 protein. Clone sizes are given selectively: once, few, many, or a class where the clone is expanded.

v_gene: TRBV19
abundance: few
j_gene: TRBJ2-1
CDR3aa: ASSPQGAGNEQF

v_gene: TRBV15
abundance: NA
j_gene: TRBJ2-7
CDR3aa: ATSRASLAGGSEQY

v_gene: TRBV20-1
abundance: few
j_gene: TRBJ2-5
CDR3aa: SARDQETQY

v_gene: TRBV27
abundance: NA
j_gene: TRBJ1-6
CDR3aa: ASRLQANYNSPLH

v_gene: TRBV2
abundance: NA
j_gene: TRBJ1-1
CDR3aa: ASRVNRAWDTEAF

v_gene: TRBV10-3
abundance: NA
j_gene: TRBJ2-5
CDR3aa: AISDRGLGGETQY

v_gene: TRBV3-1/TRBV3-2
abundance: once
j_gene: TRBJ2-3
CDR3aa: ASSHSGQESTDTQY

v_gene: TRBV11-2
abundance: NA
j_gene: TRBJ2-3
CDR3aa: ASSLGFLGTSDTDTQY

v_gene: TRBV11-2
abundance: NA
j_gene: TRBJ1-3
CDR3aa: ASSQGDTIY

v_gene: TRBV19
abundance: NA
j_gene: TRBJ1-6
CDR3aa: ASRTGWRRSPLH

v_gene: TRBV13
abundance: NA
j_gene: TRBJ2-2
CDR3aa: ASSFGTSDNTGELF

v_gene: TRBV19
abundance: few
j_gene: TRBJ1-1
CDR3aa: ASSIGAGVKNTEAF

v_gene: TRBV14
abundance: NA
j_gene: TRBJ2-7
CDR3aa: ASSQGTGGFYEQY

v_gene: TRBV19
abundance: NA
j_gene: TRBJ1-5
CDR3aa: ASSTFGGDNQPQH

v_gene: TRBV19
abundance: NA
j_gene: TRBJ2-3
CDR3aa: ASSWRTISTDTQY

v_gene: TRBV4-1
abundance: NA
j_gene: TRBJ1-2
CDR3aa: ASSQFVLLNYGYT

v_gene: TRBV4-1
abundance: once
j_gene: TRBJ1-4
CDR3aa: ASSAIWLANEKLF

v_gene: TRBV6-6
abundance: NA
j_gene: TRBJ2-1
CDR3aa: ASSASGSYNEQF

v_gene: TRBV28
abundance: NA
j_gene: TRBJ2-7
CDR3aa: ASSLGPGQGAPYEQY

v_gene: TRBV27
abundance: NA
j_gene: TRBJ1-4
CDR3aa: ASGPPRGNEKLF

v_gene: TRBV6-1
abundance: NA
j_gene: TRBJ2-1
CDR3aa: ASSEDGGGYNEQF

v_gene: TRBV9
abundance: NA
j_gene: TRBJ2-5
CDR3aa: ASSVEAGGQETQY

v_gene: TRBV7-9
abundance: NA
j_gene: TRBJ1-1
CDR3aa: ASSQETNTEAF

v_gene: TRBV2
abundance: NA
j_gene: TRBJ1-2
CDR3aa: ASSADRGLVGYT

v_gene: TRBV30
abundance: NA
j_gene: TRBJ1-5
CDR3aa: AWSGGAGDQPQH

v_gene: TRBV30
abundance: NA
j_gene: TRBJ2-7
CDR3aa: AWTDTYEQY

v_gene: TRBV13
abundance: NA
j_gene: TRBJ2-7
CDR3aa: ASSPGLVDEQY

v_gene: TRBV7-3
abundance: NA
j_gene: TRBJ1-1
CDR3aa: ASSFGTERAF

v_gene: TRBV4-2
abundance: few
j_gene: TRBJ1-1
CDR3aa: ASSLSGTPYEAF

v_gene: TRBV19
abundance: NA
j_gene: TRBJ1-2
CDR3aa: ASSMGPGVEILGYT

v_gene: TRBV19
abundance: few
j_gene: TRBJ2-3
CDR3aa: ASSSGGRVVDTQY

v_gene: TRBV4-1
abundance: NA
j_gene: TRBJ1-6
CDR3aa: ASSQDSGISPLH

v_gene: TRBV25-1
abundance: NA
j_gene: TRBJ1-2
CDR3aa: ASSEKTDGYT

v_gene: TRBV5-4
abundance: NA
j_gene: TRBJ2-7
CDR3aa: ASSLVAGSAYEQY

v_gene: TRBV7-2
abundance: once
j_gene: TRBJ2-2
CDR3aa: ASSQGQGKSGELF

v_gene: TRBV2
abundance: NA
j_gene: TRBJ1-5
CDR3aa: ASRGTVGQPQH

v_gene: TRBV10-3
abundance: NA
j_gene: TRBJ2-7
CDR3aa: AISSRVSGRALDEQY

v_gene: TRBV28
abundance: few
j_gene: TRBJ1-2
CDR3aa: ASSSSDRGRYGYT

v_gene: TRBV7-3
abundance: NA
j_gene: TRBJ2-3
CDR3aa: ASSLAGPHTDTQY

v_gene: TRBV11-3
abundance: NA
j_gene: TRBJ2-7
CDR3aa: ASGTGVDHEQY

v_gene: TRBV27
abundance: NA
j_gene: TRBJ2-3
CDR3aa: ASSPGGGPTQY

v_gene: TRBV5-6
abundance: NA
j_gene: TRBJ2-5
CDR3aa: ASSFTSQDEETQY

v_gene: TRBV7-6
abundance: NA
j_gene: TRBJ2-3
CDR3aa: ASSFSGDSTDTQY

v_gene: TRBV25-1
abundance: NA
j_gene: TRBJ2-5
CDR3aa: ASSPWGGSETQY

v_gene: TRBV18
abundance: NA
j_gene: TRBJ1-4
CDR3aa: ASSPQGTNEKLF

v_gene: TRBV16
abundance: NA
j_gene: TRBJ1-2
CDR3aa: ASSQLRGDYGYT

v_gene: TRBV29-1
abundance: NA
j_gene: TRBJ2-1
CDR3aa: SVEGYRVPSSNEQF

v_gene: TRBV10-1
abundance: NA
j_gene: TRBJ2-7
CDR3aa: ATTGSYEQY

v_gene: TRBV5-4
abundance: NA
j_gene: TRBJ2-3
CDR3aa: ASSLKGSGGASSDTQY

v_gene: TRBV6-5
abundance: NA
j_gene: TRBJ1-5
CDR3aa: ASRTGNSQPQH

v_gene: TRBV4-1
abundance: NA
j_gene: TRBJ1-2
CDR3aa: ASSPSRQGSADYGYT

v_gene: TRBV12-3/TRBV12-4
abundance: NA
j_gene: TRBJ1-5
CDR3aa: ASRTVGNQPQH

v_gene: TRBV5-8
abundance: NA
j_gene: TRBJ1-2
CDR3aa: ASSLQESYGYT

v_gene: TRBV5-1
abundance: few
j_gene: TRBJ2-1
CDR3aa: ASSLDGLVNEQF

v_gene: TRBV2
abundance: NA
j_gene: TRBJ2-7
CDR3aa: ASSVLRQDYEQY